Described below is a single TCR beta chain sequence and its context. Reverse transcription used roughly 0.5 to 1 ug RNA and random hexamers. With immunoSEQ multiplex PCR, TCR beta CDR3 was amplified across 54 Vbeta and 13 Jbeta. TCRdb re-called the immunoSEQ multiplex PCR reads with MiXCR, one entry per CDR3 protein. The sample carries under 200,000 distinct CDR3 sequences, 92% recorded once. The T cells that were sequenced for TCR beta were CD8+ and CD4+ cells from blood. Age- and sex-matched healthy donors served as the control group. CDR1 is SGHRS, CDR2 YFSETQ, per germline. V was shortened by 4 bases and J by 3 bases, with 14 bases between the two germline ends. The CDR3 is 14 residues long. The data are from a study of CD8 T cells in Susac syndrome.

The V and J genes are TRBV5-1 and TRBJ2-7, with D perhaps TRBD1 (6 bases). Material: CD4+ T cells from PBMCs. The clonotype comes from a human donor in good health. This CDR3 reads CASSLPGHFYEQYF. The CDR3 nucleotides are TGCGCCAGCAGCCTACCGGGACATTTCTACGAGCAGTACTTC.